This TCR beta chain was retrieved from a study of T cells in tuberculosis. Study-level information: Sequenced TCRs come from CD1B-GMM tetramer-binding T cells.

Here immunoSEQ multiplex PCR was the method, and the copy in TCRdb shows in-frame clones only, minus some. Of under 40,000 clones in the sample, roughly 92% were seen once. The sequence came from a donor aged 5 to 30 with latent tuberculosis or without tuberculosis infection. Source material: PBMCs.

This chain's CDR3 is CASSLDHKGSWTEAFF. DNA of the CDR3: TGTGCCAGCAGCTTAGATCATAAGGGGTCTTGGACTGAAGCTTTCTTT. This chain uses TRBV11-2 with TRBJ1-1; tentatively, D is TRBD1 (5 bases). CDR1 is SGHAT, CDR2 FQNNGV, per germline. Trimming stripped 0 bases from V and 5 bases from J, with 16 bases between. There are 16 residues in the CDR3.